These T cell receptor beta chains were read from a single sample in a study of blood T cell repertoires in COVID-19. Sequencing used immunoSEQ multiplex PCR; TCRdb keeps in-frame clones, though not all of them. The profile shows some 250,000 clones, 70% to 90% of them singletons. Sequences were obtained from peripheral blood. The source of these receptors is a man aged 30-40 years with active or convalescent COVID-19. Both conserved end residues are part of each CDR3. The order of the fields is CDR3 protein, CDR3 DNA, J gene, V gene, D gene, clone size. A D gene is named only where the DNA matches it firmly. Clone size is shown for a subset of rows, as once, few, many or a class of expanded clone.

CASRGENNQPQHF | TGCGCCAGCCGGGGGGAAAACAATCAGCCCCAGCATTTT | TRBJ1-5 | TRBV4-1 | . | .
CASSASKTRGNTEAFF | TGTGCCAGCAGCGCCTCTAAGACAAGGGGGAACACTGAAGCTTTCTTT | TRBJ1-1 | TRBV9 | . | .
CASSAPGGGPQHF | TGTGCCAGCAGCGCACCAGGGGGTGGGCCCCAGCATTTT | TRBJ1-5 | TRBV11-2 | TRBD1 | .
CAISGPSGGVGEQYF | TGTGCCATCAGTGGGCCTAGCGGGGGAGTTGGGGAGCAGTACTTC | TRBJ2-7 | TRBV10-3 | TRBD2 | .
CASSLGTVQNYGYTF | TGTGCCAGTAGTCTTGGGACAGTGCAAAACTATGGCTACACCTTC | TRBJ1-2 | TRBV19 | TRBD1 | .
CASSYGLADSYEQYF | TGTGCCAGCAGTTACGGACTAGCGGACTCCTACGAGCAGTACTTC | TRBJ2-7 | TRBV6-5 | TRBD2 | .
CATDPRGNTEAFF | TGTGCCACCGACCCTCGAGGGAACACTGAAGCTTTCTTT | TRBJ1-1 | TRBV7-9 | . | .
CASSGSSGGSYNEQFF | TGTGCCAGCAGCGGTAGTAGCGGGGGTTCCTACAATGAGCAGTTCTTC | TRBJ2-1 | TRBV9 | TRBD2 | .
CASSSGETGYSGELFF | TGTGCCAGCAGCTCGGGAGAGACAGGGTATTCCGGGGAGCTGTTTTTT | TRBJ2-2 | TRBV7-2 | . | .
CARSGGGAGVEVNTEAFF | TGTGCCAGAAGCGGCGGTGGGGCGGGGGTAGAGGTGAACACTGAAGCTTTCTTT | TRBJ1-1 | TRBV5-3 | . | .
CASSTRIGATYNEQFF | TGTGCCAGCAGTACTCGTATAGGAGCAACCTACAATGAGCAGTTCTTC | TRBJ2-1 | TRBV6-6 | . | once
CASSLPGTVEAFF | TGTGCCAGCAGCTTACCAGGGACTGTTGAAGCTTTCTTT | TRBJ1-1 | TRBV7-2 | . | .
CASSQGQEYSPLHF | TGTGCCAGCTCCCAGGGGCAGGAGTATTCACCCCTCCACTTT | TRBJ1-6 | TRBV18 | . | .
CASSLQDTEAFF | TGTGCCAGCAGCTTGCAGGATACTGAAGCTTTCTTT | TRBJ1-1 | TRBV5-6 | . | .
CASSPTGLVTYEQYF | TGTGCCAGCAGCCCCACGGGACTAGTCACCTACGAGCAGTACTTC | TRBJ2-7 | TRBV2 | TRBD2 | .
CASSVVAGIYNEQFF | TGTGCCAGCAGCGTAGTAGCGGGGATATACAATGAGCAGTTCTTC | TRBJ2-1 | TRBV9 | TRBD2 | .
CASSPGLGGTDTQYF | TGTGCCAGCAGCCCGGGACTAGGGGGCACAGATACGCAGTATTTT | TRBJ2-3 | TRBV11-2 | TRBD2 | .
CASSETGDNSPLHF | TGTGCCAGCAGTGAGACAGGAGATAATTCACCCCTCCACTTT | TRBJ1-6 | TRBV2 | . | .
CASSLATASSTHEQYF | TGTGCCAGCAGCTTAGCCACAGCATCTTCGACGCACGAGCAGTACTTC | TRBJ2-7 | TRBV7-8 | . | .
CASSVSRGDNSPLHF | TGTGCCAGCAGTGTGTCCAGGGGGGATAATTCACCCCTCCACTTT | TRBJ1-6 | TRBV2 | TRBD1 | .
CASSIGDGDNVDEQFF | TGTGCCAGTAGTATAGGGGATGGGGACAATGTCGATGAGCAGTTCTTC | TRBJ2-1 | TRBV19 | . | .
CASSYSGGGYEQYF | TGTGCCAGCAGTTACTCTGGGGGGGGGTACGAGCAGTACTTC | TRBJ2-7 | TRBV6-6 | TRBD2 | .
CASRAGLTDNSPLHF | TGTGCCAGCAGGGCCGGATTAACAGATAATTCACCCCTCCACTTT | TRBJ1-6 | TRBV6-6 | . | .
CASSVGTELNQPQHF | TGTGCCAGCAGCGTAGGGACAGAATTAAATCAGCCCCAGCATTTT | TRBJ1-5 | TRBV9 | . | .
CASSWGGFSGNTIYF | TGTGCCAGCAGCTGGGGGGGATTCTCTGGAAACACCATATATTTT | TRBJ1-3 | TRBV5-6 | . | .
CASSAVRNTEAFF | TGTGCCAGTAGTGCGGTTCGGAACACTGAAGCTTTCTTT | TRBJ1-1 | TRBV19 | . | .
CASSLADDYQETQYF | TGTGCCAGCAGCTTGGCCGACGACTACCAAGAGACCCAGTACTTC | TRBJ2-5 | TRBV5-5 | . | .
CASSQVQNQPQHF | TGCGCCAGCAGCCAAGTTCAGAATCAGCCCCAGCATTTT | TRBJ1-5 | TRBV4-1 | . | .
CASSFQYTSGGAFWNTGELFF | TGTGCCAGCAGTTTTCAGTATACTAGCGGGGGGGCTTTTTGGAACACCGGGGAGCTGTTTTTT | TRBJ2-2 | TRBV27 | TRBD2 | .
CASSLEHQNYGYTF | TGTGCCAGCAGCCTAGAACACCAAAACTATGGCTACACCTTC | TRBJ1-2 | TRBV4-2 | . | .
CASSGGGAQDYYEQYF | TGTGCCAGCAGTGGTGGAGGGGCCCAGGACTACTACGAGCAGTACTTC | TRBJ2-7 | TRBV2 | . | once
CASSQGQGVPYGYTF | TGTGCCAGCAGCCAAGGACAGGGAGTCCCCTATGGCTACACCTTC | TRBJ1-2 | TRBV14 | TRBD1 | .
CASSPRTGLYDTQYF | TGTGCCAGCTCACCTAGGACAGGGTTATATGATACGCAGTATTTT | TRBJ2-3 | TRBV18 | TRBD1 | .
CASSINTDNYGYTF | TGTGCCAGTAGTATCAATACAGATAACTATGGCTACACCTTC | TRBJ1-2 | TRBV19 | . | once
CASTYPGAGGTGELFF | TGTGCCAGTACCTACCCAGGGGCAGGGGGCACCGGGGAGCTGTTTTTT | TRBJ2-2 | TRBV19 | TRBD1 | once
CATRGTGVGNQPQHF | TGTGCCACCAGGGGGACAGGGGTAGGCAATCAGCCCCAGCATTTT | TRBJ1-5 | TRBV15 | TRBD1 | .
CASSSPRLRNYGYTF | TGTGCCAGCAGTTCACCCAGGCTACGTAACTATGGCTACACCTTC | TRBJ1-2 | TRBV6-5 | . | .